Below, 8 T cell receptor beta chains from the same sample are listed, as sequenced in a study of sequential checkpoint blockade in melanoma. Treatment indicated: randomized to nivolumab then ipilimumab (arm A) or the reverse (arm B). Profiled with immunoSEQ multiplex PCR; TCRdb holds only in-frame clones, not every one. The table records 2,000 or so clones, around a quarter of them present only once. The sequenced sample was tumor tissue (inferred from file names), obtained from a patient given nivolumab and ipilimumab in sequence. These receptors were obtained from a human donor with melanoma.

The rearrangement uses TRBV18 and TRBJ2-7; D might be TRBD1 (5 bases). In germline, CDR1 is KGHSH, CDR2 LQKENI. This CDR3 has 15 residues. V dropped 2 bases and J dropped 6 bases, with 17 bases sitting between them. CDR3 bases: TGTGCCAGCTCACCAGGGGCGGAAAAGGCGCGCGAGCAGTACTTC. Encoded protein: CASSPGAEKAREQYF.

This clone was detected a few times. The rearrangement joins TRBV9 to TRBJ2-3; tentatively, D is TRBD1 or TRBD2 (5 bases each). V was shortened by 2 bases and J by 3 bases, with 13 bases between the two germline ends. The CDR3 runs 15 residues. The germline gives CDR1 SGDLS, CDR2 YYNGEE. The CDR3 nucleotides are TGTGCCAGCAGCGTTATCGGGGCGGCAACAGATACGCAGTATTTT. It translates to CASSVIGAATDTQYF.

By share of the sample, this clone is medium-sized (0.01 to 0.1%). V and J are TRBV11-3 and TRBJ1-4; no reliable D call. Germline V gene sequence: CDR1 SGHNT, CDR2 YENEEA. The germline V and J ends were trimmed by 1 base and 0 bases, with 9 bases remaining between them. The CDR3 is 16 amino acids. Written as DNA, the CDR3 is TGTGCCAGCAGCTTAGTCGTGAAATCAACTAATGAAAAACTGTTTTTT. It translates to CASSLVVKSTNEKLFF.

The CDR3 DNA follows: TGTGCCAGCAAAAAAGCGGGGGGGCCGGGTGAGCAGTTCTTC. Its translation is CASKKAGGPGEQFF. The rearrangement joins TRBV12-5 to TRBJ2-1; 10 nucleotides agree with TRBD2. Germline V gene lookup returns CDR1 LGHNT and CDR2 FRNRAP. This CDR3 spans 14 amino acids.

V usage is TRBV6-8 and J usage is TRBJ2-5; a possible D gene is TRBD1 (5 bases). Germline-derived CDR1 and CDR2 are MNHGY and SAAAGT. Between the trimmed V and J ends, which lost 2 bases and 7 bases, there was a span of 11 bases. The length of the CDR3 is 13 residues. This CDR3 reads CASSYGAYGTQYF. CDR3 bases: TGTGCCAGCAGTTACGGGGCGTATGGGACCCAGTACTTC.

This clone has only a few counts. The chain employs TRBV6-8 and TRBJ2-1; weak D call: TRBD1 (6 bases). The CDR3 sequence is 16 residues long. Trimming shortened V by 7 bases and J by 2 bases, and 18 bases separated the two germline ends. Germline CDR1 MNHGY, CDR2 SAAAGT. Written as DNA, the CDR3 is TGTGCCAGCAATCCACAGGGCCCCGAAACCTACAATGAGCAGTTCTTC. Amino acids: CASNPQGPETYNEQFF.

The chain combines TRBV14 with TRBJ2-2, with unresolved D. CDR1 SGHDN and CDR2 FVKESK come from the germline V gene. Trimming left V 5 bases short and J 7 bases short, with 11 bases between. This CDR3 region has 13 residues. The CDR3 spells CASSANLGGELFF. The CDR3 DNA reads as TGTGCCAGCAGCGCGAACCTCGGCGGGGAGCTGTTTTTT.

The chain couples TRBV5-1 to TRBJ2-1; 9 bases line up with TRBD2. The germline gives CDR1 SGHRS, CDR2 YFSETQ. V lost 2 bases and J lost 7; bases outside the gene matches: 7. CDR3 size: 15 residues. The CDR3 sequence is CASSFGSGGSNEQFF. DNA for the CDR3: TGCGCCAGCAGCTTCGGTAGCGGGGGTTCGAATGAGCAGTTCTTC.